Described below is a single T cell receptor (beta chain) sequence and its context. Its antigen is unidentified. This sample is part of a study of OX40 agonist ivuxolimab in advanced cancers. Study outcomes and limitations: CD8+ T cells showed, on average, more clonal expansion than CD4+ cells.

TCRdb keeps only in-frame clones here, not all; method: immunoSEQ multiplex PCR. The profile covers approximately 59,000 clones, with over 75% appearing a single time and about 3% taken by the ten largest. Cycle 7 day 1, cycle 4 day 1, and baseline were the timepoints at which blood was sampled. The source material was CD4+ or CD8+ T cells sorted from blood, sampled in a trial of the OX40 agonist ivuxolimab. The clonotype originates from an adult with an advanced solid tumor such as melanoma, head and neck, liver or kidney cancer.

CDR3 in amino acids: CASSFSSGGYNEQFF. The DNA for the CDR3 is TGTGCCAGCAGCTTTTCGAGCGGGGGGTACAATGAGCAGTTCTTC. The chain carries TRBV7-3 and TRBJ2-1, with 9 bases fitting TRBD2. Germline CDR1 and CDR2: SGHTA and FQGTGA. The CDR3 runs 15 residues. With 3 bases clipped from V and 4 bases from J, the junction kept 4 bases outside the gene matches.